This T cell receptor (beta chain) appears in the sequencing data of a study of shared clonotypes between healthy human individuals. TCRdb's copy holds only in-frame clones and misses some; the assay was immunoSEQ multiplex PCR. The table records over a million clones, 97% to 99% of them present only once. Study-wide results and limits: Genetic and exposure-history diversity was limited by the few donors.

CD4+ cells yielded CD45RA+ naive and CD45RA-negative memory subsets. To note about this clone: Antigen: not known.

Germline loops: CDR1 LGHNA, CDR2 YSLEER. The CDR3 runs 13 residues. Trimming shortened V by 5 bases and J by 3 bases, and 10 bases separated the two germline ends. The TCR was taken from a man aged 25-40 years in good health. The V call is TRBV4-3, the J call TRBJ2-5; possibly TRBD1 for D (6 bases). Sequenced: naive CD4+ T cells sorted from blood. Subset denoted: CD45RA+ positively selected. CDR3: CASSRRQEETQYF. CDR3 bases: TGCGCCAGCAGCAGAAGACAGGAAGAGACCCAGTACTTC.